These 20 T cell receptor beta chains originate from one sample sequenced in a study of T cells in Graves' hyperthyroidism and ophthalmopathy. What was amplified from RNA transcripts were TCR beta CDR3 regions. When the TCR CDR3 underwent first-round RT-PCR, the HTBI primer set was used. TCRdb itself ran the multiplex PCR reads through MiXCR, one entry per CDR3 protein. The sample yields 400,000 to 550,000 distinct CDR3 sequences, around a quarter seen once. Sequencing input: blood. These receptors were obtained from a woman aged 30 to 39 with Graves' ophthalmopathy.

This clonotype was counted many times. This chain connects TRBV28 to TRBJ2-7; the match to TRBD1 covers 10 bases. The trim removed 4 bases at V and 2 bases at J, leaving 8 bases unmatched. The CDR3 totals 16 residues. Germline V CDR1 and CDR2: MDHEN, SYDVKM. The chain's CDR3 is CASSSPGQGEAYEQYF. CDR3 nucleotide sequence: TGTGCCAGCAGTTCGCCCGGACAGGGGGAGGCCTACGAGCAGTACTTC.

This clonotype has ten or more counts. The chain couples TRBV6-1 to TRBJ1-2, with TRBD1 matching 7 bases. V lost 8 bases and J lost 0; bases outside the gene matches: 12. There are 16 residues in the CDR3. Germline V gene data show CDR1 as MNHNS and CDR2 as SASEGT. CDR3 residues: CASRQFGTETNYGYTF. CDR3 sequence (DNA): TGTGCCAGCCGGCAGTTTGGGACAGAGACTAACTATGGCTACACCTTC.

This clonotype was recorded a few times. This chain connects TRBV2 to TRBJ2-7, with TRBD1 identical over 10 bases. The V gene's germline CDR1 is SNHLY and CDR2 FYNNEI. The V segment lost 4 bases and the J segment 5 bases; nucleotides outside the gene matches: 8. The CDR3 extends over 15 amino acids. The DNA of the CDR3 is TGTGCCAGCAGTGTACCGGGACAGGGGATCCACGAGCAGTACTTC. It is translated as CASSVPGQGIHEQYF.

This clonotype was observed many times. The genes are TRBV12-3 or TRBV12-4 and TRBJ2-2; 12 bases are shared with TRBD2. J lost 0 bases, V lost 6 bases, and 2 bases had no gene match. The CDR3 runs to 16 residues. The CDR3 sequence: CASRGLAGSNTGELFF. In DNA form, the CDR3 reads TGTGCCAGCAGAGGACTAGCGGGGTCGAACACCGGGGAGCTGTTTTTT.

This clonotype turned up a few times. The genes are TRBV6-1 and TRBJ1-1; D possibly corresponds to TRBD1 (5 bases). The V end was cut by 4 bases, the J end by 0 bases, with 12 bases between. The CDR3 length is 15 residues. Germline loops: CDR1 MNHNS, CDR2 SASEGT. The CDR3 nucleotides read TGTGCCAGCAGTGCACCGGGACGAATGAACACTGAAGCTTTCTTT. The encoded protein is CASSAPGRMNTEAFF.

The chain links TRBV11-2 to TRBJ2-7, with TRBD1 matching over 7 bases. In germline, CDR1 is SGHAT, CDR2 FQNNGV. This CDR3 is built from 14 residues. Losses at the gene ends were 3 bases for V and 6 bases for J; bases not matched to a gene: 8. DNA of the CDR3: TGTGCCAGCAGCTTCCATCAGACAGGGATCGAGCAGTACTTC. Its protein is CASSFHQTGIEQYF.

As to this clonotype: Because it lacks the conserved phenylalanine or tryptophan at the end, this CDR3 is likely a read error. This chain joins TRBV12-3 or TRBV12-4 and TRBJ2-7; D is ambiguous. V lost 1 base, J lost 0 bases, and 7 bases lay in between. The CDR3 runs to 14 residues. CDR3 sequence: CASSLGLDSYEQYS. CDR3 coding DNA: TGTGCCAGCAGTTTAGGGCTAGACTCCTACGAGCAGTACTCC.

This clonotype has ten or more counts. The CDR3 loop reads CASSLQLAGTQYF. The CDR3 DNA reads as TGTGCCAGCAGCTTACAACTAGCGGGGACCCAGTACTTC. This rearrangement joins TRBV7-2 to TRBJ2-5, with 9 bases that match TRBD2. J lost 7 bases, V lost 2 bases, and 2 bases had no gene match. The CDR3 loop spans 13 amino acids. The germline gives CDR1 SGHTA, CDR2 FQGNSA.

This clonotype was observed at least ten times. V is TRBV6-2 or TRBV6-3 and J is TRBJ1-5; D perhaps matches TRBD1 (6 bases). Germline V gene data show CDR1 as MNHEY and CDR2 as SVGEGT. The V end was cut by 6 bases, the J end by 4 bases, with 13 bases between. This CDR3 comprises 14 residues. Here the CDR3 DNA reads TGTGCCAGCAGAAAAGACAGGCAAAATCAGCCCCAGCATTTT. Protein: CASRKDRQNQPQHF.

This clonotype appeared many times. The CDR3 coding sequence is TGCAGCGCTAGGGCGGCTAACTACGGTGGCTACACCTTC. Translating it yields CSARAANYGGYTF. The chain employs TRBV29-1 and TRBJ1-2, with unresolved D. Germline lookup yields CDR1 SQVTM and CDR2 ANQGSEA. With 7 bases removed from V and 7 bases from J, the gap between germline ends came to 19 bases. The CDR3 loop spans 13 amino acids.

V usage is TRBV18 and J usage is TRBJ2-2, with 7 bases matching TRBD1. In germline, CDR1 is KGHSH, CDR2 LQKENI. J gave up 0 bases and V 7 bases, and 5 bases lay outside the gene matches. The length of the CDR3 is 15 residues. In DNA, the CDR3 is TGTGCCAGCTTTCCGGGACAGCCGAACACCGGGGAGCTGTTTTTT. Its protein product is CASFPGQPNTGELFF.

In this sample, this clonotype turned up many times. The chain combines TRBV19 with TRBJ2-4; 7 positions match TRBD1. Trimming at V came to 0 bases and at J to 6 bases, leaving 14 bases not matched to a gene. The CDR3 consists of 18 residues. The germline gives CDR1 LNHDA, CDR2 SQIVND (reference sequence). The CDR3 nucleotides read TGTGCCAGTAGTATAGATCGAGTAGACAGGGTGCGAGGAAACATTCAGTACTTC. Protein product: CASSIDRVDRVRGNIQYF.

Ten or more counts support this clonotype. J is TRBJ2-5 and V is TRBV5-1; D is perhaps TRBD1 (7 bases). Per germline, CDR1 SGHRS and CDR2 YFSETQ. This CDR3 has 14 amino acids. V was cut by 0 bases and J by 7 bases, with 13 bases left in between. The CDR3 bases are TGCGCCAGCAGCTTGGTCCGGAGGGGGCGGACCCAGTACTTC. Translated: CASSLVRRGRTQYF.

This clonotype was observed a few times. The rearrangement uses TRBV7-8 and TRBJ2-5; D gene ambiguous. Germline CDR1 is SGHVS and CDR2 is FQNEAQ. V lost 3 bases, J lost 1 base, and 9 bases lay in between. The CDR3 sequence is 14 residues long. For the CDR3, the DNA is TGTGCCAGCAGCTTTCTGCAGTCCCAAGAGACCCAGTACTTC. Protein product: CASSFLQSQETQYF.

This clonotype was picked up many times. The chain has TRBV18 and TRBJ1-1, with D possibly matching TRBD1 (6 bases). The CDR3 runs 15 residues. CDR1 and CDR2 from the germline V gene are KGHSH and LQKENI. V was clipped by 0 bases and J by 3 bases, with 11 bases between them. CDR3 region: CASSPPGQGYTEAFF. Here the CDR3 DNA reads TGTGCCAGCTCACCACCGGGTCAGGGGTACACTGAAGCTTTCTTT.

There are a few counts of this clonotype. The chain has TRBV27 and TRBJ2-5; 10 positions agree with TRBD1. The V and J ends lost 5 bases and 3 bases, in that order; junction bases with no gene match: 9. Germline CDR1 MNHEY, CDR2 SMNVEV (reference sequence). This CDR3 is built from 16 residues. CDR3 residues: CASSKNPGQGKETQYF. CDR3 coding DNA: TGTGCCAGCAGTAAGAACCCGGGACAGGGGAAAGAGACCCAGTACTTC.

In its sample, this clonotype was seen many times. This chain connects TRBV12-3 or TRBV12-4 to TRBJ2-5, with no clear D. The ends were cut back, 3 bases at V and 0 bases at J, with 8 bases in the middle. This CDR3 contains 14 residues. CDR3 DNA sequence: TGTGCCAGCAGTTTTGGTCCAGACCAAGAGACCCAGTACTTC. Translated: CASSFGPDQETQYF.

In this sample, this clonotype turned up many times. The chain couples TRBV6-2 or TRBV6-3 to TRBJ2-3; 8 nucleotides line up with TRBD1. The CDR3 totals 15 residues. Trimming took 7 bases from V and 4 from J; bases not matched to a gene: 10. From germline, CDR1 is MNHEY and CDR2 SVGEGT. The CDR3 region has the DNA TGTGCCAGCAACCCGACAGGGGATGTTGCAGATACGCAGTATTTT. Residues: CASNPTGDVADTQYF.

Here the CDR3 reads CASSSQTGTVGNTIYF. The CDR3 nucleotides read TGTGCCAGCAGCTCCCAGACCGGGACCGTTGGAAACACCATATATTTT. This rearrangement joins TRBV7-8 to TRBJ1-3; D might be TRBD1 (5 bases). The CDR3 contains 16 residues. Trimming left V 4 bases short and J 3 bases short, with 16 bases between. Germline-derived CDR1 and CDR2 are SGHVS and FQNEAQ. The full variable domain, with the rest looked up from reference TRBV7-8 and TRBJ1-3, is GAGVSQSPRYKVAKRGQDVALRCDPISGHVSLFWYQQALGQGPEFLTYFQNEAQLDKSGLPSDRFFAERPEGSVSTLKIQRTQQEDSAVYLCASSSQTGTVGNTIYFGEGSWLTVV.

Many counts were recorded for this clonotype. The chain joins TRBV29-1 to TRBJ2-2; no clear D gene. The CDR3 runs 15 residues. In germline, CDR1 is SQVTM, CDR2 ANQGSEA. Trimming pared 0 bases from V and 1 base from J, leaving 9 bases between. DNA of the CDR3: TGCAGCGTTGAAGAGGCCGGCTTGAACACCGGGGAGCTGTTTTTT. Amino acids: CSVEEAGLNTGELFF.